This T cell receptor (beta chain) stems from a study of shared clonotypes between healthy human individuals. This clone occurred once. The antigen is not known. When replicate PCRs were run on sorted subsets, they used around 200 ng DNA, approximately 27,000 T cell genomes. Assay used: immunoSEQ multiplex PCR; TCRdb lists only in-frame clones, some missing. The sample carries over a million clones, around 97% recorded once. Study results and limitations: A generally larger estimated richness was seen in naive subsets than in memory subsets. Relative to their counterparts shared across all four donors, non-shared clonotypes exhibited diminished generation probabilities. Sharing of clonotypes among donors was expected to vary with sequencing depth.

V lost 7 bases and J lost 4, with 7 bases in between. The CDR3 extends over 11 amino acids. Germline CDR1 reads ENHRY; CDR2 reads SYGVKD. Material: naive CD4+ T cells sorted from blood. The subset here: CD45RA+ positively selected. This rearrangement joins TRBV10-3 to TRBJ1-2; D remains unclear. The TCR originated in a man aged 30-40 years in good health. The CDR3 spells CAINEIYGYTF. CDR3 DNA sequence: TGTGCCATCAACGAGATCTATGGCTACACCTTC.